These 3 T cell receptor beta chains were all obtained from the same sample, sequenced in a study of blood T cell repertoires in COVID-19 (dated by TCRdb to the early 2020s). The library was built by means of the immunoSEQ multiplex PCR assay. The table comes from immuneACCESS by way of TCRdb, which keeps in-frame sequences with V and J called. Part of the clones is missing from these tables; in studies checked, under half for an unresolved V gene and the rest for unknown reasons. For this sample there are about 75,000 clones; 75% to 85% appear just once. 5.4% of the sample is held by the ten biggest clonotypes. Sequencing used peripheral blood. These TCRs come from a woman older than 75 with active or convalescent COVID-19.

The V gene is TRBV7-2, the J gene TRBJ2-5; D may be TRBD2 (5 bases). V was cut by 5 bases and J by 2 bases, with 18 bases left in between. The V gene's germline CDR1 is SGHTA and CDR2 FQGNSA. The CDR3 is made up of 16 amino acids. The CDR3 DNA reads TGTGCCAGCAGCCCTAGCCGAGCCTATTCTCAAGAGACCCAGTACTTC. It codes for CASSPSRAYSQETQYF.

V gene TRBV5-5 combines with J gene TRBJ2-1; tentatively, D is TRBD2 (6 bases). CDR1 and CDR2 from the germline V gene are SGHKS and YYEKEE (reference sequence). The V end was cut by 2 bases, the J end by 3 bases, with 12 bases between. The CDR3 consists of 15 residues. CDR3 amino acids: CASSLVGGIYNEQFF. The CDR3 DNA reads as TGTGCCAGCAGCTTAGTAGGAGGGATCTACAATGAGCAGTTCTTC.

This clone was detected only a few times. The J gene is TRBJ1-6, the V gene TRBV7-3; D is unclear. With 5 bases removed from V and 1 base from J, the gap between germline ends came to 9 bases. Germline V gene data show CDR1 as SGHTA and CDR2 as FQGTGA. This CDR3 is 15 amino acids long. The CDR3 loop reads CASSATGSYNSPLHF. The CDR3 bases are TGTGCCAGCAGCGCCACGGGATCCTATAATTCACCCCTCCACTTT.